This T cell receptor (beta chain) was profiled in a study of T-cell reconstitution after alpha-beta-depleted transplantation in children. This clonotype has more than one count but fewer than ten. Its antigen is not known. The authors prepared the TCRbeta library with unique molecular identifiers. TCRdb redid the calling of the PCR reads with MiXCR, one entry per CDR3 protein. The profile shows 500,000 to 650,000 distinct CDR3 sequences, under 15% of them singletons. Study-level results: Newly produced T cells mostly provided counts and TCRbeta diversity after one year, as hyperexpanded clones declined. The origin of alpha-beta T cells about two months after transplant was reportedly several hundred expanded graft clones.

The starting material was PBMCs, mostly from graft donor cells, obtained 360 days after TCRalphabeta/CD19-depleted stem cell transplant. The TCR comes from a male patient younger than 18 who had a stem cell transplant for acute myeloid leukemia, so the T cells may come from the graft donor.

The CDR3 here is CASRIPTEGYYGYTF. The CDR3 nucleotides are TGTGCCAGCAGAATCCCCACGGAGGGATACTATGGCTACACCTTC. The chain links TRBV6-1 to TRBJ1-2; D ambiguous. CDR3 length: 15 residues. The germline V gene encodes CDR1 MNHNS and CDR2 SASEGT. Trimming removed 6 bases from V and 3 bases from J, with 17 bases in between.